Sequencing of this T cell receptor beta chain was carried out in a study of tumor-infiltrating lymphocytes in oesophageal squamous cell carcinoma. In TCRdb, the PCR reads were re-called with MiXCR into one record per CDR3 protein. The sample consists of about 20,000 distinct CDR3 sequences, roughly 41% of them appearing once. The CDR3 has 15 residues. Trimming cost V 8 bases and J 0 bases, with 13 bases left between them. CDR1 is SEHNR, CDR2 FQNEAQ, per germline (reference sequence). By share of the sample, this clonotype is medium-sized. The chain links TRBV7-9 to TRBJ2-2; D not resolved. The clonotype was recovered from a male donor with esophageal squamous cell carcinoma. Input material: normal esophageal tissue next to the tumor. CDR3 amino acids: CASVHLSANTGELFF. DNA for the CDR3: TGTGCCAGCGTCCATCTCAGCGCGAACACCGGGGAGCTGTTTTTT. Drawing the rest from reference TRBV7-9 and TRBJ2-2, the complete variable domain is DTGVSQNPRHKITKRGQNVTFRCDPISEHNRLYWYRQTLGQGPEFLTYFQNEAQLEKSRLLSDRFSAERPKGSFSTLEIQRTEQGDSAMYLCASVHLSANTGELFFGEGSRLTVL.